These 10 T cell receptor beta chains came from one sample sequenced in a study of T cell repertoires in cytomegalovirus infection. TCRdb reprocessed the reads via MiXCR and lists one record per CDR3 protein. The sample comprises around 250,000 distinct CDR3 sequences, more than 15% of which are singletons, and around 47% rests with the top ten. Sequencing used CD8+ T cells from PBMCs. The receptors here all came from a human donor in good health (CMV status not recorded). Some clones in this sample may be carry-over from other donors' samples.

The CDR3 coding sequence is TGTGCCAGCAGCTTAGTAACTAGCGGGGGTGGGGAGCAGTTCTTC. Protein product: CASSLVTSGGGEQFF. The chain recombines TRBV11-2 with TRBJ2-1; 11 nucleotides match TRBD2. The V gene end was trimmed by 1 base and the J gene end by 10 bases; junction bases not matched to a gene: 6. Germline CDR1 reads SGHAT; CDR2 reads FQNNGV. This CDR3 has 15 residues.

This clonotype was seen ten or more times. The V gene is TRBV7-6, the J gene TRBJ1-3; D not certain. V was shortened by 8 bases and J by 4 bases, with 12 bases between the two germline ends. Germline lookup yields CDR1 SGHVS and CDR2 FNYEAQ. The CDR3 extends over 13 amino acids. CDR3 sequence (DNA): TGTGCCAGCGGGCCGGGTCGCGGAAACACCATATATTTT. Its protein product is CASGPGRGNTIYF.

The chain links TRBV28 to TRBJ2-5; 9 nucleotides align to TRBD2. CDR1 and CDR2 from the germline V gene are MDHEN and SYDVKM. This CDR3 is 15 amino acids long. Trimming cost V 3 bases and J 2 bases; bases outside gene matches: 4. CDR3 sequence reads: CASSFPGLAQETQYF. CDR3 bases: TGTGCCAGCAGTTTTCCGGGACTAGCTCAAGAGACCCAGTACTTC.

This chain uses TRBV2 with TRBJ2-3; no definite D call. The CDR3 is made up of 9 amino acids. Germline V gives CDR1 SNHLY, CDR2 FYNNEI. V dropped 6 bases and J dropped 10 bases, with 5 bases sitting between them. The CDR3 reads CASSAPQYF. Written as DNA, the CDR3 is TGTGCCAGCAGCGCACCGCAGTATTTT.

CDR3 in amino acids: CASTQLAPTDTQYF. The CDR3 nucleotides read TGCGCCAGCACCCAACTAGCGCCCACAGATACGCAGTATTTT. The genes are TRBV5-1 and TRBJ2-3; 7 nucleotides match TRBD2. Trimming took 6 bases from V and 2 from J; bases not matched to a gene: 6. The CDR3 has 14 residues. Germline V gives CDR1 SGHRS, CDR2 YFSETQ. Supplemented by reference TRBV5-1 and TRBJ2-3, the full variable domain reads KAGVTQTPRYLIKTRGQQVTLSCSPISGHRSVSWYQQTPGQGLQFLFEYFSETQRNKGNFPGRFSGRQFSNSRSEMNVSTLELGDSALYLCASTQLAPTDTQYFGPGTRLTVL.

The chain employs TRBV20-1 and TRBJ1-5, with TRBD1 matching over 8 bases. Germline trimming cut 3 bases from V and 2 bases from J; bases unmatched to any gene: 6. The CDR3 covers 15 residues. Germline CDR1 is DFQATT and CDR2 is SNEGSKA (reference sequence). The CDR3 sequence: CSASVVTGGNQPQHF. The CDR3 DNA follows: TGCAGTGCTAGTGTGGTGACAGGGGGCAATCAGCCCCAGCATTTT.

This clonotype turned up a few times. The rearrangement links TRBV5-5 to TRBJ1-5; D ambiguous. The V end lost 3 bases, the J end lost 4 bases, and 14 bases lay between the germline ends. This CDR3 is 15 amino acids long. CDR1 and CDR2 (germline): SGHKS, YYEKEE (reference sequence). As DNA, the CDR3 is TGTGCCAGCAGCTACCTCACGGGAGGGAATCAGCCCCAGCATTTT. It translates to CASSYLTGGNQPQHF.

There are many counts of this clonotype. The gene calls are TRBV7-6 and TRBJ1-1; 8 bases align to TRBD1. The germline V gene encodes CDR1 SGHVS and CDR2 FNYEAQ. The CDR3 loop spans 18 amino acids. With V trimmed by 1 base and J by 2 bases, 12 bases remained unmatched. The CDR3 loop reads CASSLVARGPSLNTEAFF. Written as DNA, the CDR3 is TGTGCCAGCAGCTTAGTAGCCAGGGGGCCCTCTTTAAACACTGAAGCTTTCTTT.

For the CDR3, the DNA is TGTGCCAGCAGCTTAGCCGCCCATCGGGATTTCGGCACTGAAGCTTTCTTT. Protein product: CASSLAAHRDFGTEAFF. The chain combines TRBV11-2 with TRBJ1-1, with D unresolved. V was pared by 1 base and J by 4 bases, with 19 bases between. CDR3 length: 17 residues. Per the germline V gene, CDR1 is SGHAT and CDR2 is FQNNGV.

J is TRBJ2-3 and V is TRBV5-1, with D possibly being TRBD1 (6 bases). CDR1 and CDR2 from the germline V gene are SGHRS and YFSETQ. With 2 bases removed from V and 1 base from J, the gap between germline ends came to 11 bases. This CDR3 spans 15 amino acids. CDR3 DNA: TGCGCCAGCAGCTTAGGGGACACCCGCACAGATACGCAGTATTTT. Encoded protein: CASSLGDTRTDTQYF.